This T cell receptor beta chain was found in a study of T cells after yellow fever vaccination. Study summary: Fractions of low cell number were prepared using SMART-Seq v4 Ultra Low Input.

Conversion of TCR transcripts into cDNA relied on 5'RACE template switching, which added a universal primer site and UMIs. TCRdb re-analysed the 5' RACE reads in MiXCR, keeping a single row per CDR3 protein. The table lists more than 25,000 distinct CDR3 sequences, around 5.8% of them singletons, with around a quarter in the top ten. At least ten counts were recorded for this clonotype. Study-wide points: Vaccine-responding clonotypes were almost all undetectable in sorted memory subsets on day 0. In FACS-sorted repertoires, abundant clonotypes from the bulk population could appear as contaminants.

The CDR3 has 14 amino acids. V lost 4 bases and J lost 6; bases outside the gene matches: 8. This sequence originates from a young man who received the YFV17D yellow fever vaccine. The specimen was PBMCs, either bulk or a sorted T-cell subset (CD4+, CD8+, memory, or dextramer-sorted; not recorded which), collected on the day of the yellow fever booster vaccination. The J gene is TRBJ2-7, the V gene TRBV12-3 or TRBV12-4, with 8 nucleotides matching TRBD2. In DNA, the CDR3 is TGTGCCAGCAGTTCCTTTAGCGGGATCGGCGAGCAGTACTTC. Translating it yields CASSSFSGIGEQYF.